Following are 24 T cell receptor beta chains from one sample sequenced in a study of T-cell memory formation after mild COVID-19. One entry per CDR3 protein results from TCRdb running MiXCR on the 5' RACE reads. The sample carries roughly 300,000 distinct CDR3 sequences, roughly an eighth recorded once. Sequences were obtained from PBMCs or a T cell subset sorted from them (not recorded which). These receptors came from a man between 18 and 35 years old who had mild COVID-19 (a few samples of this study predate the infection). Cell type and time point are not known.

The gene calls are TRBV6-5 and TRBJ2-3; the D gene is possibly TRBD1 (6 bases). CDR3 length equals 19 residues. Germline assignment: CDR1 MNHEY and CDR2 SVGAGI. Trimming left V 5 bases short and J 4 bases short, with 28 bases between. The chain's CDR3 is CASSRPTLTGLNSADTQYF. CDR3 nucleotides: TGTGCCAGCAGTCGCCCCACATTGACAGGCTTGAACTCGGCAGATACGCAGTATTTT.

V is TRBV6-2 or TRBV6-3 and J is TRBJ2-7; unclear D gene. V was clipped by 1 base and J by 0 bases, with 10 bases between them. The length of the CDR3 is 15 residues. The germline CDR1 and CDR2 sequences are MNHEY and SVGEGT. CDR3 bases: TGTGCCAGCAGTTACTGGCAAACCTTCTCCTACGAGCAGTACTTC. This gives the protein CASSYWQTFSYEQYF.

The chain joins TRBV7-2 to TRBJ2-5, with D possibly being TRBD2 (6 bases). Per germline, CDR1 SGHTA and CDR2 FQGNSA. The CDR3 runs 14 residues. The V end was cut by 3 bases, the J end by 5 bases, with 13 bases between. The CDR3 nucleotides read TGTGCCAGCAGCTTTTACGGGACTCTGGAGACCCAGTACTTC. Amino acid sequence: CASSFYGTLETQYF.

The rearrangement joins TRBV20-1 to TRBJ2-1; D unclear. Germline loops: CDR1 DFQATT, CDR2 SNEGSKA (reference sequence). V lost 8 bases, J lost 6 bases, and 11 bases lay in between. The CDR3 length is 11 residues. The CDR3 DNA is TGCAGTCCTCTCCGTTTCAATGAGCAGTTCTTC. It specifies CSPLRFNEQFF.

The chain uses TRBV4-3 and TRBJ2-2, with D possibly matching TRBD2 (5 bases). V dropped 6 bases and J dropped 4 bases, with 12 bases sitting between them. Per germline, CDR1 LGHNA and CDR2 YSLEER. CDR3 size: 14 residues. The CDR3 here is CASRPLEGTGELFF. In DNA form, the CDR3 reads TGCGCCAGCAGACCCCTAGAGGGCACCGGGGAGCTGTTTTTT.

This chain uses TRBV24-1 with TRBJ2-7; possible D gene TRBD1, 5 bases. The CDR3 is 13 residues long. CDR1 KGHDR and CDR2 SFDVKD come from the germline V gene. With 4 bases removed from V and 2 bases from J, the gap between germline ends came to 8 bases. DNA of the CDR3: TGTGCCACCAGTGACGGCAGGGCCTACGAGCAGTACTTC. Its translation is CATSDGRAYEQYF.

This clonotype appeared once. The rearrangement joins TRBV4-3 to TRBJ1-5, with D tentatively TRBD1 (5 bases). The CDR3 contains 15 residues. Germline V lookup: CDR1 LGHNA, CDR2 YSLEER. Trimming left V 4 bases short and J 4 bases short, with 14 bases between. The CDR3 protein is CASSPGTAPNQPQHF. CDR3 DNA sequence: TGCGCCAGCAGCCCGGGGACGGCGCCAAATCAGCCCCAGCATTTT.

The table lists this clonotype with a few counts. The CDR3, as DNA: TGTGCCAGCGAGGCTGGAAACACCATATATTTT. This codes for CASEAGNTIYF. The chain couples TRBV28 to TRBJ1-3; no reliable D call. Looked up from germline, CDR1 is MDHEN and CDR2 is SYDVKM. Trimming removed 8 bases at V and 2 bases at J, with 4 bases between. This CDR3 comprises 11 residues.

The rearrangement joins TRBV6-5 to TRBJ1-1; no clear D. The V gene lost 6 bases and the J gene lost 0 bases, with 11 bases spanning the gap. Per the germline V gene, CDR1 is MNHEY and CDR2 is SVGAGI. The CDR3 consists of 14 residues. The CDR3 spells CASRPPGVNTEAFF. CDR3 bases: TGTGCCAGCAGACCGCCTGGAGTGAACACTGAAGCTTTCTTT.

This clonotype has only a few counts. The chain combines TRBV11-2 with TRBJ2-5, with TRBD2 as a possible D gene (6 bases). This CDR3 has 15 residues. The V gene's germline CDR1 is SGHAT and CDR2 FQNNGV. V lost 5 bases to trimming and J lost 2 bases, with 15 bases between them. Here the CDR3 DNA reads TGTGCCAGCAGCCCCCAGGGACTTATGCAAGAGACCCAGTACTTC. Its translation is CASSPQGLMQETQYF. The entire variable domain, with the rest obtained from reference TRBV11-2 and TRBJ2-5, is as follows: EAGVAQSPRYKIIEKRQSVAFWCNPISGHATLYWYQQILGQGPKLLIQFQNNGVVDDSQLPKDRFSAERLKGVDSTLKIQPAKLEDSAVYLCASSPQGLMQETQYFGPGTRLLVL.

This clonotype was picked up a small number of times. The chain uses TRBV5-8 and TRBJ1-1; possible D gene TRBD1, 6 bases. Trimming pared 0 bases from V and 1 base from J, leaving 10 bases between. Germline values: CDR1 SGHTS, CDR2 YDEGEE. The CDR3 runs to 15 residues. This CDR3 is CASSLVGTPNTEAFF. The CDR3 DNA sequence: TGTGCCAGCAGCTTGGTCGGGACACCGAACACTGAAGCTTTCTTT.

The gene calls are TRBV11-2 and TRBJ1-2; D is uncertain. The CDR3 contains 15 residues. Looked up from germline, CDR1 is SGHAT and CDR2 is FQNNGV. Trimming took off 3 bases at V and 8 bases at J, with 19 bases between the two ends. In DNA form, the CDR3 reads TGTGCCAGCAGCTTCAGTGGGTTGCTCAACGGGGGCTACACCTTC. It specifies CASSFSGLLNGGYTF.

This clonotype was seen more than once but under ten times. This sequence joins TRBV18 and TRBJ2-5; D may be TRBD1 or TRBD2 (5 bases each). Germline values: CDR1 KGHSH, CDR2 LQKENI. The V end lost 0 bases, the J end lost 5 bases, and 13 bases lay between the germline ends. The CDR3 runs 15 residues. In DNA form, the CDR3 reads TGTGCCAGCTCACCACCGTCGGGGCGGAGGGAGACCCAGTACTTC. Translating gives CASSPPSGRRETQYF.

The gene calls are TRBV14 and TRBJ1-2; 9 nucleotides agree with TRBD1. This CDR3 has 15 amino acids. V lost 4 bases, J lost 7 bases, and 10 bases stayed unmatched. Germline CDR1 reads SGHDN; CDR2 reads FVKESK. Here the CDR3 reads CASSPWLGTGFGYTF. The CDR3 DNA follows: TGTGCCAGCAGCCCCTGGCTCGGGACAGGGTTTGGCTACACCTTC.

This clonotype was picked up a small number of times. This chain joins TRBV7-9 and TRBJ2-2, with D uncertain. Trimming cost V 2 bases and J 4 bases, with 8 bases left between them. CDR3 length: 14 amino acids. CDR1 is SEHNR, CDR2 FQNEAQ, per germline (reference sequence). In DNA form, the CDR3 reads TGTGCCAGCAGCTTAATTTACTCCACCGGGGAGCTGTTTTTT. This translates into CASSLIYSTGELFF.

This CDR3 is CSGRQANQPQHF. The DNA for the CDR3 is TGCAGTGGAAGACAGGCGAATCAGCCCCAGCATTTT. The chain uses TRBV20-1 and TRBJ1-5, with D tentatively TRBD1 (6 bases). CDR1 is DFQATT, CDR2 SNEGSKA, per germline (reference sequence). The CDR3 length is 12 residues. The V gene lost 7 bases and the J gene lost 4 bases, with 11 bases spanning the gap.

The sample holds a few counts of this clonotype. The chain uses TRBV3-1 and TRBJ1-1; TRBD1 matches 11 bases. Trimming cost V 5 bases and J 6 bases; bases outside gene matches: 5. The CDR3 contains 14 residues. From germline, CDR1 is LGHDT and CDR2 YNNKEL (reference sequence). CDR3 sequence reads: CASSGTGGIPEAFF. In DNA, the CDR3 is TGTGCCAGCAGCGGGACAGGGGGTATCCCTGAAGCTTTCTTT.

The genes are TRBV7-2 and TRBJ1-2; 7 bases fit TRBD1. V trimming: 2 bases; J trimming: 8 bases; junction bases outside the gene matches: 5. The CDR3 runs to 13 residues. Germline lookup yields CDR1 SGHTA and CDR2 FQGNSA. CDR3 sequence: CASSLRGLEGYTF. The CDR3 DNA sequence: TGTGCCAGCAGCTTAAGGGGGCTAGAAGGCTACACCTTC. Drawing the rest from reference TRBV7-2 and TRBJ1-2, the complete variable domain is GAGVSQSPSNKVTEKGKDVELRCDPISGHTALYWYRQSLGQGLEFLIYFQGNSAPDKSGLPSDRFSAERTGGSVSTLTIQRTQQEDSAVYLCASSLRGLEGYTFGSGTRLTVV.

The chain recombines TRBV6-1 with TRBJ2-7; 13 nucleotides match TRBD2. CDR3 length: 15 amino acids. Germline V gene sequence: CDR1 MNHNS, CDR2 SASEGT. Germline trimming cut 5 bases from V and 2 bases from J; bases unmatched to any gene: 3. CDR3: CASSYGTSGTYEQYF. The CDR3 nucleotides read TGTGCCAGCAGTTACGGGACTAGCGGGACCTACGAGCAGTACTTC.

The chain links TRBV11-1 to TRBJ2-1; 8 bases match TRBD1. This CDR3 comprises 14 residues. Germline V gene sequence: CDR1 SGHAT, CDR2 FQDESV (reference sequence). V lost 8 bases, J lost 10 bases, and 13 bases stayed unmatched. CDR3 in DNA: TGTGCCAGCGGGTTCGGGACAGGCGGTTTGGAGCAGTTCTTC. Translating gives CASGFGTGGLEQFF.

This clonotype turned up a few times. The V gene is TRBV20-1, the J gene TRBJ1-6; a possible D gene is TRBD1 (5 bases). Trimming pared 5 bases from V and 7 bases from J, leaving 12 bases between. The CDR3 totals 13 residues. CDR1 and CDR2 from the germline V gene are DFQATT and SNEGSKA (reference sequence). This CDR3 is CSAGPRANSPLHF. CDR3 bases: TGCAGTGCTGGACCCAGGGCCAATTCACCCCTCCACTTT.

This clonotype was seen ten or more times. The chain combines TRBV12-3 or TRBV12-4 with TRBJ1-6; maybe TRBD1 (6 bases). V was pared by 3 bases and J by 8 bases, with 14 bases between. This CDR3 spans 15 amino acids. The CDR3 region has the DNA TGTGCCAGCAGTTTGGGTCAGGGGACCTATTCACCCCTCCACTTT. Encoded protein: CASSLGQGTYSPLHF.

This chain uses TRBV29-1 with TRBJ2-7; D may be TRBD1 or TRBD2 (5 bases each). Looked up from germline, CDR1 is SQVTM and CDR2 is ANQGSEA. Trimming cost V 7 bases and J 7 bases, with 14 bases left between them. CDR3 length equals 11 residues. As DNA, the CDR3 is TGCAGCGCTGACGGGACGGGGGAGCAGTACTTC. Protein sequence: CSADGTGEQYF.

The chain recombines TRBV7-2 with TRBJ2-7; a possible D gene is TRBD1 (6 bases). Germline loops: CDR1 SGHTA, CDR2 FQGNSA. The length of the CDR3 is 12 residues. V dropped 5 bases and J dropped 2 bases, with 7 bases sitting between them. CDR3 amino acids: CASSRDTYEQYF. The CDR3 nucleotides read TGTGCCAGCAGCCGGGACACCTACGAGCAGTACTTC.